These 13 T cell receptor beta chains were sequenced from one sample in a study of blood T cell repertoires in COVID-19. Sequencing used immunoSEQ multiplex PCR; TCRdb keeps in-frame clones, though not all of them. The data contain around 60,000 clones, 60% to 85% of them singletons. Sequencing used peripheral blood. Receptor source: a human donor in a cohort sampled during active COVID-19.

CDR3 in amino acids: CASSPEGVTLTGELFF. Here the CDR3 DNA reads TGCGCCAGCAGCCCTGAAGGGGTTACCCTCACCGGGGAGCTGTTTTTT. V and J are TRBV5-1 and TRBJ2-2, with D tentatively TRBD1 (5 bases). The germline V gene has CDR1 SGHRS and CDR2 YFSETQ. The CDR3 length is 16 residues. V lost 4 bases, J lost 4 bases, and 17 bases lay in between.

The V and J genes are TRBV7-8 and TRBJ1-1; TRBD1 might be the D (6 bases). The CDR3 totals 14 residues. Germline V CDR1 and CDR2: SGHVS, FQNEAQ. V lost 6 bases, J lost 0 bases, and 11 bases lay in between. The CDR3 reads CASSLQGLNTEAFF. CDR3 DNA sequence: TGTGCCAGCAGTCTACAGGGACTGAACACTGAAGCTTTCTTT.

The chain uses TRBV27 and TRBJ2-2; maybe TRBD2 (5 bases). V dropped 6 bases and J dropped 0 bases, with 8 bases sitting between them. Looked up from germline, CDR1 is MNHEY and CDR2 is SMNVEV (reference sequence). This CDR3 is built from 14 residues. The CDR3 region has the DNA TGTGCCAGCAGGGGAGACGCGAACACCGGGGAGCTGTTTTTT. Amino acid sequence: CASRGDANTGELFF.

The CDR3 here is CASSPRDSYNEQFF. For the CDR3, the DNA is TGCGCCAGCAGCCCGAGAGACAGTTACAATGAGCAGTTCTTC. The chain has TRBV5-1 and TRBJ2-1, with D possibly being TRBD1 (5 bases). Germline CDR1 is SGHRS and CDR2 is YFSETQ. This CDR3 is built from 14 residues. V shed 4 bases and J shed 4 bases, with 12 bases lying between them. Variable domain in full (rest from reference TRBV5-1 and TRBJ2-1): KAGVTQTPRYLIKTRGQQVTLSCSPISGHRSVSWYQQTPGQGLQFLFEYFSETQRNKGNFPGRFSGRQFSNSRSEMNVSTLELGDSALYLCASSPRDSYNEQFFGPGTRLTVL.

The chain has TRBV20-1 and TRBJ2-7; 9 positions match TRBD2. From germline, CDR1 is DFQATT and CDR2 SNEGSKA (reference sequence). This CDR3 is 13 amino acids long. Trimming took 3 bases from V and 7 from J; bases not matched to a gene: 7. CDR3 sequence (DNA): TGCAGTGCTAGTGCGGGAGGGCCGGGAGAGCAGTACTTC. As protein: CSASAGGPGEQYF.

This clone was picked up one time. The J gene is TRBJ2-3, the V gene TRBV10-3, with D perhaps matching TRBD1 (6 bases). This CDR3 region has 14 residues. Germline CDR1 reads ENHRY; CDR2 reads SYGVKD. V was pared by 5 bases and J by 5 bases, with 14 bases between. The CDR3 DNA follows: TGTGCCATCAGTCTGGCCCCAGGGGAAGATACGCAGTATTTT. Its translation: CAISLAPGEDTQYF.

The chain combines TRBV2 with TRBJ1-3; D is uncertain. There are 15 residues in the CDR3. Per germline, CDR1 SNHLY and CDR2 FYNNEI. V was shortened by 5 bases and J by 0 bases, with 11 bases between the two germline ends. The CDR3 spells CASSPHTFSGNTIYF. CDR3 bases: TGTGCCAGCAGTCCCCACACCTTCTCTGGAAACACCATATATTTT.

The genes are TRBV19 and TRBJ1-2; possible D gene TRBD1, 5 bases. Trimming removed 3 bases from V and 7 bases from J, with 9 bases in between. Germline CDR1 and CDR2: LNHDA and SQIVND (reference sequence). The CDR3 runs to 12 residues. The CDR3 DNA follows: TGTGCCAGTAGTATTCAGGGAATTGGCTACACCTTC. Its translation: CASSIQGIGYTF.

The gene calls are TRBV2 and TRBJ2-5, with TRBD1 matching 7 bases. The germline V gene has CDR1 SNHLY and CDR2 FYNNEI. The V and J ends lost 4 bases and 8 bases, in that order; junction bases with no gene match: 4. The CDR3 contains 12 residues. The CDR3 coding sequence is TGTGCCAGCAGTGGGACAGGAGGTACCCAGTACTTC. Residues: CASSGTGGTQYF.

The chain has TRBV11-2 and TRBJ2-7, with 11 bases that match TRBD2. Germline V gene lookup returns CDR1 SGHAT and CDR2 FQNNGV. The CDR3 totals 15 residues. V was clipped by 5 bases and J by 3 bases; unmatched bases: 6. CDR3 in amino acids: CASSSNSGRGYEQYF. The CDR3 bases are TGTGCCAGCAGCAGCAATAGCGGGAGGGGCTACGAGCAGTACTTC.

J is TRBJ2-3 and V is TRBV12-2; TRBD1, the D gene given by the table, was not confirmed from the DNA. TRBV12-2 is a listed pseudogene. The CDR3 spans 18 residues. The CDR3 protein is CASRLGLGQRSNTDTQYF. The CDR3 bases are TGTGCAAGTCGCTTGGGCCTCGGACAGAGAAGTAACACAGATACGCAGTATTTT.

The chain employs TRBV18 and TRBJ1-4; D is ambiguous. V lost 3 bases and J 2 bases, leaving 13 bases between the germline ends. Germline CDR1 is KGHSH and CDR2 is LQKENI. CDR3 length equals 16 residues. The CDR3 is CASSPTGEWTNEKLFF. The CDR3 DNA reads TGTGCCAGCTCACCTACGGGTGAGTGGACTAATGAAAAACTGTTTTTT.

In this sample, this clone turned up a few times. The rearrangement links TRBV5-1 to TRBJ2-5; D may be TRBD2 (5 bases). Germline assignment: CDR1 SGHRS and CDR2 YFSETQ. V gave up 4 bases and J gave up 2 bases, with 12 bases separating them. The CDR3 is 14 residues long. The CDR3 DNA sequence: TGCGCCAGCAGCCCCTGGCCGGGACAAGAGACCCAGTACTTC. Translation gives CASSPWPGQETQYF.